Following are 21 T cell receptor beta chains from one sample sequenced in a study of blood T cell repertoires in COVID-19. The assay was immunoSEQ multiplex PCR, and TCRdb's table has in-frame clones only and misses some. The table lists just under 350,000 clones, almost 90% of them singletons. Material: peripheral blood. The receptors come from a woman aged 70 to 79 with COVID-19, enrolled during active disease.

V is TRBV7-8 and J is TRBJ2-1; tentatively, D is TRBD2 (6 bases). Germline V gene sequence: CDR1 SGHVS, CDR2 FQNEAQ. The V end was cut by 3 bases, the J end by 10 bases, with 13 bases between. The CDR3 has 13 amino acids. The CDR3 region has the DNA TGTGCCAGCAGCTTTGGATCGGGAGTAGAGCAGTTCTTC. It translates to CASSFGSGVEQFF.

This rearrangement joins TRBV12-3 or TRBV12-4 to TRBJ1-1; D possibly corresponds to TRBD1 (5 bases). The CDR3 has 12 residues. The V and J ends lost 6 bases and 3 bases respectively, with 8 bases between them. The CDR3 region has the DNA TGTGCCAGCAGCCAGGGTGACACTGAAGCTTTCTTT. Amino acids: CASSQGDTEAFF.

This chain joins TRBV19 and TRBJ1-5, with 7 positions matching TRBD1. Germline V gene sequence: CDR1 LNHDA, CDR2 SQIVND (reference sequence). Trimming removed 5 bases from V and 4 bases from J; junction bases left unmatched: 8. The length of the CDR3 is 15 residues. The CDR3 protein is CASSLRDRPNQPQHF. CDR3 DNA: TGTGCCAGTAGTCTCCGGGACAGACCGAATCAGCCCCAGCATTTT.

The chain is built from TRBV7-9 and TRBJ1-4; tentatively, D is TRBD1 (5 bases). The CDR3 contains 15 residues. Trimming pared 1 base from V and 7 bases from J, leaving 13 bases between. Germline values: CDR1 SEHNR, CDR2 FQNEAQ (reference sequence). As DNA, the CDR3 is TGTGCCAGCAGCTTAGGTGTGGGGGGAGGTGAAAAACTGTTTTTT. Its translation is CASSLGVGGGEKLFF.

The rearrangement uses TRBV30 and TRBJ2-7; D might be TRBD1 (5 bases). Trimming removed 3 bases at V and 3 bases at J, with 9 bases between. The CDR3 sequence is 12 residues long. CDR1 and CDR2 from the germline V gene are GTSNPN and SVGIG (reference sequence). The CDR3 nucleotides read TGTGCCTGGAGCCGTACAGGCTACGAGCAGTACTTC. Encoded protein: CAWSRTGYEQYF. The full variable domain, its missing parts supplied by reference TRBV30 and TRBJ2-7, is SQTIHQWPATLVQPVGSPLSLECTVEGTSNPNLYWYRQAAGRGLQLLFYSVGIGQISSEVPQNLSASRPQDRQFILSSKKLLLSDSGFYLCAWSRTGYEQYFGPGTRLTVT.

The rearrangement links TRBV19 to TRBJ2-2; D remains ambiguous. Germline CDR1 reads LNHDA; CDR2 reads SQIVND (reference sequence). The CDR3 totals 12 residues. Trimming left V 9 bases short and J 4 bases short, with 9 bases between. For the CDR3, the DNA is TGTGCCAGCTCCGGTATCACCGGGGAGCTGTTTTTT. The encoded protein is CASSGITGELFF.

The chain employs TRBV11-2 and TRBJ2-2, with D possibly TRBD2 on 5 matching bases. Trimming cost V 5 bases and J 2 bases, with 12 bases left between them. The CDR3 spans 15 residues. CDR1 and CDR2 from the germline V gene are SGHAT and FQNNGV. CDR3 protein: CASSRTGLNTGELFF. The CDR3 DNA reads as TGTGCCAGCAGCCGAACCGGACTCAACACCGGGGAGCTGTTTTTT.

V and J are TRBV19 and TRBJ1-2, with 7 bases matching TRBD1. Trimming removed 3 bases from V and 4 bases from J; junction bases left unmatched: 8. The CDR3 spans 15 residues. The germline V gene has CDR1 LNHDA and CDR2 SQIVND (reference sequence). The CDR3 bases are TGTGCCAGTAGTATTCGACAGGGAGGTACCTATGGCTACACCTTC. As protein: CASSIRQGGTYGYTF.

V gene TRBV2 combines with J gene TRBJ1-4, with 7 bases aligning to TRBD1. The germline CDR1 and CDR2 sequences are SNHLY and FYNNEI. Trimming at V came to 1 base and at J to 7 bases, leaving 9 bases not matched to a gene. This CDR3 region has 16 residues. The CDR3 nucleotides are TGTGCCAGCAGTGAAGAGGCAACAGGGGTTGGTGAAAAACTGTTTTTT. Translation gives CASSEEATGVGEKLFF.

The chain combines TRBV7-2 with TRBJ1-6; the D is unclear. The length of the CDR3 is 14 residues. CDR1 is SGHTA and CDR2 is FQGNSA in the germline V gene. Trimming left V 3 bases short and J 9 bases short, with 12 bases between. The CDR3 region is CASSFSQLASPLHF. CDR3 DNA: TGTGCCAGCAGCTTTTCACAGCTAGCTTCACCCCTCCACTTT.

The J gene is TRBJ2-5, the V gene TRBV27; 8 nucleotides match TRBD1. CDR1 and CDR2 from the germline V gene are MNHEY and SMNVEV (reference sequence). The junction had 8 bases not matched to a gene; V was cut back by 3 bases and J by 2 bases. CDR3 length: 16 amino acids. The CDR3 here is CASSFGQGVGQETQYF. CDR3 in DNA: TGTGCCAGCAGTTTTGGACAGGGTGTAGGACAAGAGACCCAGTACTTC.

Worth noting for this clone: Its ends do not fully match the called genes, so a read error is possible. This chain links TRBV29-1 with TRBJ1-2; 7 bases map to TRBD1. Germline V lookup: CDR1 SQVTM, CDR2 ANQGSEA. The CDR3 has 10 amino acids. The CDR3 spells CSVEEGQASF. The CDR3 DNA is TGCAGCGTTGAAGAAGGACAGGCTTCCTTC.

CDR3 DNA: TGTGCCAGCAGCTCTCCACTATTCCACGAGCAGTACTTC. Its protein product is CASSSPLFHEQYF. This sequence joins TRBV7-2 and TRBJ2-7, with D unresolved. The V and J ends lost 4 bases and 5 bases respectively, with 12 bases between them. The CDR3 runs 13 residues. Germline CDR1 is SGHTA and CDR2 is FQGNSA.

The gene calls are TRBV30 and TRBJ1-1; no firm D call. Trimming pared 5 bases from V and 1 base from J, leaving 11 bases between. This CDR3 spans 13 amino acids. Germline V gene lookup returns CDR1 GTSNPN and CDR2 SVGIG (reference sequence). CDR3 in DNA: TGTGCCTGGGAGAGTCAGGAGAACACTGAAGCTTTCTTT. Amino acid sequence: CAWESQENTEAFF.

The chain uses TRBV5-1 and TRBJ2-3, with a possible D match to TRBD1 (6 bases). Germline CDR1 reads SGHRS; CDR2 reads YFSETQ. V was pared by 4 bases and J by 0 bases, with 9 bases between. The CDR3 is 14 amino acids. CDR3 amino acids: CASSDGQSTDTQYF. The CDR3 nucleotides are TGCGCCAGCAGCGACGGACAGAGCACAGATACGCAGTATTTT.

This chain links TRBV7-3 with TRBJ2-1, with TRBD1 matching 8 bases. With 5 bases clipped from V and 4 bases from J, the junction kept 7 bases outside the gene matches. Germline CDR1 SGHTA, CDR2 FQGTGA. The CDR3 is 15 amino acids. CDR3 in DNA: TGTGCCAGCAGCCCCGGGACAGGCGCTTACAATGAGCAGTTCTTC. Amino acids: CASSPGTGAYNEQFF.

The chain is built from TRBV6-1 and TRBJ1-6, with TRBD1 as a possible D gene (5 bases). The V gene's germline CDR1 is MNHNS and CDR2 SASEGT. V lost 2 bases and J lost 6, with 11 bases in between. This CDR3 contains 15 residues. The CDR3 DNA follows: TGTGCCAGCAGTGAATTAATCAGGGTTAATTCACCCCTCCACTTT. Protein: CASSELIRVNSPLHF.

Of note for this clone: Germline is not matched at one junction end, which may reflect a read error. This sequence joins TRBV7-9 and TRBJ1-5, with 11 bases that match TRBD1. The germline V gene has CDR1 SEHNR and CDR2 FQNEAQ (reference sequence). The CDR3 extends over 19 amino acids. In DNA form, the CDR3 reads TGTGCCAGCAGCCTAGCTGCCGGGACAGGGGGGGTGAGCAATCAGCCCCAGCATTTT. This translates into CASSLAAGTGGVSNQPQHF. Full variable domain (rest looked up from reference TRBV7-9 and TRBJ1-5): DTGVSQNPRHKITKRGQNVTFRCDPISEHNRLYWYRQTLGQGPEFLTYFQNEAQLEKSRLLSDRFSAERPKGSFSTLEIQRTEQGDSAMYLCASSLAAGTGGVSNQPQHFGDGTRLSIL.

The chain combines TRBV30 with TRBJ1-2; D perhaps matches TRBD1 (5 bases). The length of the CDR3 is 13 residues. Trimming left V 1 base short and J 9 bases short, with 15 bases between. Germline CDR1 GTSNPN, CDR2 SVGIG (reference sequence). The CDR3 DNA is TGTGCCTGGAGTGGAAAGGTGCGGGGGAGCTACACCTTC. Encoded protein: CAWSGKVRGSYTF. Combining the CDR3 with reference TRBV30 and TRBJ1-2 gives the whole variable domain SQTIHQWPATLVQPVGSPLSLECTVEGTSNPNLYWYRQAAGRGLQLLFYSVGIGQISSEVPQNLSASRPQDRQFILSSKKLLLSDSGFYLCAWSGKVRGSYTFGSGTRLTVV.

The chain carries TRBV19 and TRBJ1-5; TRBD1 matches at 9 bases. The CDR3 runs 15 residues. Germline V gives CDR1 LNHDA, CDR2 SQIVND (reference sequence). Trimming removed 7 bases from V and 4 bases from J; junction bases left unmatched: 8. This CDR3 is CASTPGTGLNQPQHF. CDR3 in DNA: TGTGCCAGTACCCCCGGGACAGGGTTGAATCAGCCCCAGCATTTT.

V gene TRBV19 combines with J gene TRBJ1-6; tentatively, D is TRBD1 (6 bases). The V and J ends lost 3 bases and 7 bases respectively, with 10 bases between them. From germline, CDR1 is LNHDA and CDR2 SQIVND (reference sequence). The CDR3 runs 14 residues. CDR3 in DNA: TGTGCCAGTAGTATGGGGGCTTGGAATTCACCCCTCCACTTT. Translated: CASSMGAWNSPLHF.